A selection of T cell receptor beta chains follows, all from one sample in a study of blood T cell repertoires in COVID-19. This table comes from immunoSEQ multiplex PCR, and its TCRdb copy is limited to in-frame clones, with some not included. The table records roughly 480,000 clones, 89% of them present only once. Sequenced input: peripheral blood. The receptors come from a man younger than 35 with COVID-19, enrolled during active disease. CDR3s include the opening cysteine and the closing phenylalanine or tryptophan. Each record gives: D gene, J gene, V gene, clone size, CDR3 protein, CDR3 DNA. The D gene is left open where the match is weak. Rows give clone size only sometimes, using once, few, many, or a class for an expanded clone.

- TRBJ2-3 TRBV18 - CASSPPRGGVGTDTQYF TGTGCCAGCTCACCACCGAGGGGGGGAGTCGGCACAGATACGCAGTATTTT
TRBD2 TRBJ2-1 TRBV7-6 - CASRSGTSGSDEQFF TGTGCCAGCAGGTCCGGGACTAGCGGAAGCGATGAGCAGTTCTTC
- TRBJ2-2 TRBV7-2 - CASSSQENTGELFF TGTGCCAGCAGCTCCCAGGAGAACACCGGGGAGCTGTTTTTT
- TRBJ1-6 TRBV6-5 - CASSLGVNSPLHF TGTGCCAGCAGTTTAGGGGTTAATTCACCCCTCCACTTT
- TRBJ1-2 TRBV24-1 - CATSSTRIPLLEGYTF TGTGCCACCAGTTCAACACGGATCCCTCTGCTAGAGGGCTACACCTTC
- TRBJ2-1 TRBV5-4 - CASSLGRGSSYNEQFF TGTGCCAGCAGCTTGGGACGGGGAAGCTCCTACAATGAGCAGTTCTTC
- TRBJ2-1 TRBV3-1/TRBV3-2 once CASRGANEQFF TGTGCCAGCAGGGGGGCCAATGAGCAGTTCTTC
- TRBJ2-3 TRBV9 - CASSVEGLRYSTDTQYF TGTGCCAGCAGCGTAGAGGGACTCCGATATAGCACAGATACGCAGTATTTT
TRBD2 TRBJ2-2 TRBV13 - CASTPRGVAGELFF TGTGCCAGCACCCCCCGGGGGGTGGCCGGGGAGCTGTTTTTT
TRBD2 TRBJ2-3 TRBV7-8 - CASSLRETTDTQYF TGTGCCAGCAGCCTGCGGGAGACCACAGATACGCAGTATTTT
TRBD1 TRBJ1-1 TRBV19 - CASSISSGGPEAFF TGTGCCAGTAGTATATCTTCAGGGGGTCCTGAAGCTTTCTTT
TRBD1 TRBJ2-5 TRBV24-1 - CATSRPDRPAAQYF TGTGCCACCTCACGCCCGGACAGGCCCGCGGCCCAGTACTTC
TRBD1 TRBJ1-1 TRBV5-1 - CASSFEGTGGTEAFF TGCGCCAGCAGCTTTGAAGGGACAGGGGGAACTGAAGCTTTCTTT
TRBD1 TRBJ1-2 TRBV27 - CASSLMGGQGGGYTF TGTGCCAGCAGTTTAATGGGCGGGCAGGGGGGCGGCTACACCTTC
- TRBJ2-1 TRBV7-2 once CASSPRTGDNEQFF TGTGCCAGCAGCCCCCGGACGGGAGACAATGAGCAGTTCTTC
- TRBJ1-5 TRBV5-1 - CASSLSGDPNQPQHF TGCGCCAGCAGCTTATCGGGGGACCCTAATCAGCCCCAGCATTTT
- TRBJ2-7 TRBV3-1/TRBV3-2 - CASSKTSYEQYF TGTGCCAGCAGCAAAACCAGCTACGAGCAGTACTTC
- TRBJ2-1 TRBV9 - CASSVVATRGQFF TGTGCCAGCAGCGTTGTAGCGACCCGGGGGCAGTTCTTC
- TRBJ2-1 TRBV19 - CASSITGPNEQFF TGTGCCAGTAGTATAACAGGGCCGAATGAGCAGTTCTTC
- TRBJ1-4 TRBV3-1/TRBV3-2 - CASSPGRARANEKLFF TGTGCCAGCAGCCCCGGCAGAGCCCGGGCTAATGAAAAACTGTTTTTT
TRBD2 TRBJ2-5 TRBV3-1/TRBV3-2 - CASSHGGVTETQYF TGTGCCAGCAGCCACGGGGGGGTTACAGAGACCCAGTACTTC
- TRBJ1-1 TRBV15 - CATSRMDRYTEAFF TGTGCCACCAGCAGAATGGACAGATACACTGAAGCTTTCTTT
- TRBJ1-4 TRBV11-3 - CASSLLTLNNEKLFF TGTGCCAGCAGCTTGCTGACACTTAACAATGAAAAACTGTTTTTT
TRBD1 TRBJ1-4 TRBV2 - CASRRPSTGDEKLFF TGTGCCAGCCGGAGGCCGAGCACAGGGGATGAAAAACTGTTTTTT
TRBD1 TRBJ2-7 TRBV5-1 - CASSLGTESYEQYF TGCGCCAGCAGCCTGGGGACAGAATCTTACGAGCAGTACTTC
- TRBJ2-3 TRBV5-1 - CASSLAARSTDTQYF TGCGCCAGCAGCTTGGCGGCTAGAAGCACAGATACGCAGTATTTT
TRBD2 TRBJ2-1 TRBV24-1 - CATRPTGGSGSYNEQFF TGTGCCACCAGACCCACAGGCGGGAGCGGTTCCTACAATGAGCAGTTCTTC
- TRBJ1-2 TRBV6-5 - CASSNSLGPYGYTF TGTGCCAGCAGCAACTCCCTGGGGCCCTATGGCTACACCTTC